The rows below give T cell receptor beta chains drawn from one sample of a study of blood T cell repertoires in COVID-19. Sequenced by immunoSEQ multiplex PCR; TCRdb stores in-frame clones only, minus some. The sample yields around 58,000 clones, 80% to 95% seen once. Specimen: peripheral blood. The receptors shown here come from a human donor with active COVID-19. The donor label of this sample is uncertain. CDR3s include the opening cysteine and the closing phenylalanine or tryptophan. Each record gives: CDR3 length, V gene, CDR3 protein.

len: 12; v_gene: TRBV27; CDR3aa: CASRDRGYEQYF
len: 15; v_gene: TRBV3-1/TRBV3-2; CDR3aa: CASSQGGAGANVLTF
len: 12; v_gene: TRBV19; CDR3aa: CASGDSYTEAFF
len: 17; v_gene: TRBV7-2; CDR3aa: CASSLAPGGVGNSPLHF
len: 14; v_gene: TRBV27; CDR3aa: CASSLGGQLYGYTF
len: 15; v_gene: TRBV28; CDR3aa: CASSSVLASKDTQYF
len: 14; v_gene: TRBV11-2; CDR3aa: CASSTPTGVNGYTF
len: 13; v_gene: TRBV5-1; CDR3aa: CASSLGLGNTIYF
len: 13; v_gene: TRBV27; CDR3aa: CASSLGGFQPQHF
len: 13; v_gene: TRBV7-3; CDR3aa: CASSITGLNEQFF
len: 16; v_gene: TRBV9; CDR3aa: CASSGTGDIPNYGYTF
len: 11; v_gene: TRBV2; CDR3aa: CASSYTGELFF
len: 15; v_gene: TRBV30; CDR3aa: CAWSVTQGGWYEQYF
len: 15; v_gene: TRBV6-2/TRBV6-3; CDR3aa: CASSPPGQGSYGYTF
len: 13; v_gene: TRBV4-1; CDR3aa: CASSRGAGYEQYF